Following are 14 T cell receptor beta chains from one sample sequenced in a study of shared clonotypes between healthy human individuals. Repertoires were generated with immunoSEQ multiplex PCR, while TCRdb's copy carries only in-frame clones and drops some. The table lists about 580,000 clones, 95% to 98% of them singletons, with 0.3% in the top ten. Naive CD8 populations comprised CD45RO-negative cells positively selected for CCR7, excluding terminally differentiated effector memory CD45RA+ cells. Sequencing was done on a sample of naive CD8+ T cells sorted from blood. Receptor source: a young man in good health.

The chain uses TRBV19 and TRBJ1-2, with TRBD1 as a possible D gene (5 bases). CDR3 length: 14 amino acids. CDR1 is LNHDA and CDR2 is SQIVND in the germline V gene (reference sequence). V dropped 3 bases and J dropped 8 bases, with 16 bases sitting between them. The CDR3 DNA reads TGTGCCAGTAGTATCGGCAGGGCGAGACCGGGCTACACCTTC. This codes for CASSIGRARPGYTF.

The chain employs TRBV28 and TRBJ2-1, with unresolved D. V dropped 3 bases and J dropped 8 bases, with 11 bases sitting between them. The length of the CDR3 is 13 residues. Germline lookup yields CDR1 MDHEN and CDR2 SYDVKM. The chain's CDR3 is CASSFTSWDEQFF. In nucleotides, the CDR3 is TGTGCCAGCAGTTTCACGAGTTGGGATGAGCAGTTCTTC.

V usage is TRBV4-1 and J usage is TRBJ2-3, with 14 positions matching TRBD2. Germline trimming cut 4 bases from V and 3 bases from J; bases unmatched to any gene: 6. The CDR3 spans 17 residues. Germline-derived CDR1 and CDR2 are MGHRA and YSYEKL. CDR3 DNA: TGCGCCAGCAGCCTGCCCGGACTAGCGGGAGGTACAGATACGCAGTATTTT. Protein: CASSLPGLAGGTDTQYF.

The chain has TRBV7-9 and TRBJ1-5, with 7 bases fitting TRBD1. The trim removed 5 bases at V and 3 bases at J, leaving 7 bases unmatched. The CDR3 length is 15 residues. The V gene's germline CDR1 is SEHNR and CDR2 FQNEAQ (reference sequence). The CDR3 loop reads CASSHTGELNQPQHF. In nucleotides, the CDR3 is TGTGCCAGCAGCCATACAGGGGAACTCAATCAGCCCCAGCATTTT.

The gene calls are TRBV28 and TRBJ2-2, with 7 bases fitting TRBD1. V lost 5 bases, J lost 2 bases, and 5 bases stayed unmatched. This CDR3 spans 15 amino acids. Per germline, CDR1 MDHEN and CDR2 SYDVKM. This chain's CDR3 is CASSGTDGNTGELFF. Here the CDR3 DNA reads TGTGCCAGCAGTGGGACAGATGGAAACACCGGGGAGCTGTTTTTT.

The chain carries TRBV7-8 and TRBJ2-5; 12 nucleotides agree with TRBD1. This CDR3 is 15 amino acids long. The trim removed 1 base at V and 7 bases at J, leaving 4 bases unmatched. The germline V gene encodes CDR1 SGHVS and CDR2 FQNEAQ. CDR3 nucleotide sequence: TGTGCCAGCAGCTTAGGGGACAGGGGGCCGGGGACCCAGTACTTC. Amino acids: CASSLGDRGPGTQYF.

The J gene is TRBJ1-2, the V gene TRBV9; a weak D match, TRBD1 (6 bases). Deletions cut 7 bases from V and 6 bases from J, with 7 bases between. The germline V gene has CDR1 SGDLS and CDR2 YYNGEE. This CDR3 contains 10 residues. CDR3 nucleotides: TGTGCCAGCGGGACAAATGGCTACACCTTC. As protein: CASGTNGYTF.

The V and J genes are TRBV7-6 and TRBJ1-1, with TRBD1 identical over 7 bases. The V gene's germline CDR1 is SGHVS and CDR2 FNYEAQ. V shed 4 bases, J shed 6 bases, and the junction held 8 bases outside the gene matches. The CDR3 is 14 amino acids. CDR3 protein: CASSSRQGLAEAFF. CDR3 in DNA: TGTGCCAGCAGCTCTAGACAGGGCCTAGCTGAAGCTTTCTTT.

V gene TRBV4-1 combines with J gene TRBJ2-7; either TRBD1 or TRBD2 may supply D (5 bases each). Trimming pared 2 bases from V and 1 base from J, leaving 9 bases between. CDR3 length: 14 amino acids. Germline V gene data show CDR1 as MGHRA and CDR2 as YSYEKL. The DNA for the CDR3 is TGCGCCAGCAGCCAATCCGAGGGGTCCTACGAGCAGTACTTC. Its protein product is CASSQSEGSYEQYF.

The rearrangement uses TRBV15 and TRBJ2-7; no clear D. This CDR3 has 12 residues. Germline V CDR1 and CDR2: LNHNV, YYDKDF (reference sequence). Trimming took off 6 bases at V and 1 base at J, with 7 bases between the two ends. The CDR3 DNA sequence: TGTGCCACCAGGGACCGATCCTACGAGCAGTACTTC. This translates into CATRDRSYEQYF.

This clone was seen once. J is TRBJ2-7 and V is TRBV7-8; D gene uncertain. This CDR3 is built from 11 residues. The V gene's germline CDR1 is SGHVS and CDR2 FQNEAQ. Trimming removed 1 base at V and 7 bases at J, with 5 bases between. The CDR3 is CASSLEEEQYF. In DNA, the CDR3 is TGTGCCAGCAGCTTAGAAGAAGAGCAGTACTTC. The whole variable domain, remainder taken from reference TRBV7-8 and TRBJ2-7, is GAGVSQSPRYKVAKRGQDVALRCDPISGHVSLFWYQQALGQGPEFLTYFQNEAQLDKSGLPSDRFFAERPEGSVSTLKIQRTQQEDSAVYLCASSLEEEQYFGPGTRLTVT.

This clone was counted between two and nine times. The chain couples TRBV6-5 to TRBJ2-1, with D maybe TRBD2 (5 bases). The V gene's germline CDR1 is MNHEY and CDR2 SVGAGI. This CDR3 has 14 residues. Trimming pared 6 bases from V and 4 bases from J, leaving 13 bases between. CDR3 sequence: CASREGGRYNEQFF. The CDR3 DNA reads as TGTGCCAGCAGAGAGGGCGGACGGTACAATGAGCAGTTCTTC.

This chain connects TRBV9 to TRBJ1-1, with D possibly matching TRBD1 (6 bases). V was trimmed by 4 bases and J by 1 base, leaving 11 bases between them. The germline V gene has CDR1 SGDLS and CDR2 YYNGEE. CDR3 length: 14 residues. CDR3 in amino acids: CASSSGTSNTEAFF. The CDR3 DNA is TGTGCCAGCAGCTCCGGGACATCGAACACTGAAGCTTTCTTT.

This chain joins TRBV7-8 and TRBJ2-1; TRBD2 aligns across 11 bases. J was trimmed by 4 bases and V by 5 bases; bases with no gene match: 7. CDR1 and CDR2 from the germline V gene are SGHVS and FQNEAQ. The CDR3 is 16 amino acids. The CDR3 loop is CASSPPGTSGYNEQFF. Written as DNA, the CDR3 is TGTGCCAGCAGCCCGCCCGGGACTAGCGGTTACAATGAGCAGTTCTTC.